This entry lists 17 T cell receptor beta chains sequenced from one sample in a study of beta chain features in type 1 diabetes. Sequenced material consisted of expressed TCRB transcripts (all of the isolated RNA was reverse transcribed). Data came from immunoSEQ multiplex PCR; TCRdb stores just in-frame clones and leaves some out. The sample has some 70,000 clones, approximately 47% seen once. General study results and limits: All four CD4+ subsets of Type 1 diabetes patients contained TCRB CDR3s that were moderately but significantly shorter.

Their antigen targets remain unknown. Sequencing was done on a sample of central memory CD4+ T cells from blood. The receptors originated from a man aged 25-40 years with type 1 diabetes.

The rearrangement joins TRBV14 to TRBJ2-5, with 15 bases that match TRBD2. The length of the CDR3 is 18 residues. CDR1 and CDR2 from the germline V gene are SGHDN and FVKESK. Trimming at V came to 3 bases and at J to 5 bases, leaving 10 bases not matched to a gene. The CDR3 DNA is TGTGCCAGCAGCCACCCCCGGGGACTAGCGGGAGGCCACGAGACCCAGTACTTC. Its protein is CASSHPRGLAGGHETQYF.

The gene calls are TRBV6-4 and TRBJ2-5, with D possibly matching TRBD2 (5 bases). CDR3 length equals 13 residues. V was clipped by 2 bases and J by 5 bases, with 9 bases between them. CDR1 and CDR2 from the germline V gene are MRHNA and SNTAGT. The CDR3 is CASSDVPGETQYF. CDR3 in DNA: TGTGCCAGCAGTGACGTACCGGGGGAGACCCAGTACTTC.

The CDR3 DNA reads as TGTGCCAGCAGCGAATGGGGGGTTGGCTACACCTTC. Translated, it gives CASSEWGVGYTF. The genes are TRBV4-2 and TRBJ1-2, with a possible D match to TRBD1 (5 bases). The V gene lost 5 bases and the J gene lost 7 bases, with 11 bases spanning the gap. The CDR3 sequence is 12 residues long. Germline CDR1 is LGHNA and CDR2 is YNFKEQ.

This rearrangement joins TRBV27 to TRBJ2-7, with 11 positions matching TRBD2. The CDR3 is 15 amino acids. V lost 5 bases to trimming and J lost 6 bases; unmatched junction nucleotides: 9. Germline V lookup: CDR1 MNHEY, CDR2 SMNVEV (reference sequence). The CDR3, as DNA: TGTGCCAGCAGTCCCCCAGCTAGCGGGAGGCTCGAGCAGTACTTC. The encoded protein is CASSPPASGRLEQYF.

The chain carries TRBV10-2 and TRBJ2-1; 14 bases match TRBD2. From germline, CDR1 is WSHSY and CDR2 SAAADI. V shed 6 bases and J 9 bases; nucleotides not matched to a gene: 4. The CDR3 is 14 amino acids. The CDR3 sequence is CASRTSGGAGEQFF. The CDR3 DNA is TGCGCCAGCAGGACTAGCGGGGGGGCCGGTGAGCAGTTCTTC.

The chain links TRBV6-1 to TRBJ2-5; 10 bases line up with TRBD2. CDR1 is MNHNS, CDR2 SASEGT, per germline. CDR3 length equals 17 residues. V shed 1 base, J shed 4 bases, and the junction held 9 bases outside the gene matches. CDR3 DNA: TGTGCCAGCAGTGAAGACGGGAGCGGGAGGGCGAGAGAGACCCAGTACTTC. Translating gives CASSEDGSGRARETQYF.

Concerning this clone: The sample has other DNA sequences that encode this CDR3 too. CDR3 region: CASSLVGGHQETQYF. In DNA, the CDR3 is TGTGCCAGCAGCCTCGTCGGGGGGCACCAAGAGACCCAGTACTTC. The chain employs TRBV13 and TRBJ2-5, with D tentatively TRBD2 (7 bases). The V end lost 5 bases, the J end lost 0 bases, and 13 bases lay between the germline ends. The CDR3 sequence is 15 residues long. The V gene's germline CDR1 is PRHDT and CDR2 FYEKMQ (reference sequence).

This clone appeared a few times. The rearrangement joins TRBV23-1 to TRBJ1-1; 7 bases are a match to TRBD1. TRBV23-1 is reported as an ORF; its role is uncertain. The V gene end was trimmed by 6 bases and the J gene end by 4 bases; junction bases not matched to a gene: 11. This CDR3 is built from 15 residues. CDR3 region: CASSRFHRGCTEAFF. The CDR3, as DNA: TGCGCCAGCAGCCGATTCCACAGGGGTTGCACTGAAGCTTTCTTT.

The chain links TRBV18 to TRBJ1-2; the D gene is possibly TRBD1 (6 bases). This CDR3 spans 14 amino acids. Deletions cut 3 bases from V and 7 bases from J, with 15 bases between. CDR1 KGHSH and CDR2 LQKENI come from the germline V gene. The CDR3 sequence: CASSPEKQGVGYTF. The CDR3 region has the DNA TGTGCCAGCTCACCCGAGAAACAGGGCGTTGGCTACACCTTC.

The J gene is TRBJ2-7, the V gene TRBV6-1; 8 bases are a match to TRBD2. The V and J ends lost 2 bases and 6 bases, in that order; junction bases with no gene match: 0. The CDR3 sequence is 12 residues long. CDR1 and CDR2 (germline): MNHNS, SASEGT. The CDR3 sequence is CASSESGSEQYF. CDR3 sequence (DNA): TGTGCCAGCAGTGAAAGCGGGAGCGAGCAGTACTTC.

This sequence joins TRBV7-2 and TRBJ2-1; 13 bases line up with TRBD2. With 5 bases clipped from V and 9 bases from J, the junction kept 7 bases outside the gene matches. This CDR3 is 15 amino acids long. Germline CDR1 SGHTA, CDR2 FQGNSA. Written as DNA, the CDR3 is TGTGCCAGCAGCACCGGACTAGCGGGGGTCGGTGAGCAGTTCTTC. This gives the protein CASSTGLAGVGEQFF.

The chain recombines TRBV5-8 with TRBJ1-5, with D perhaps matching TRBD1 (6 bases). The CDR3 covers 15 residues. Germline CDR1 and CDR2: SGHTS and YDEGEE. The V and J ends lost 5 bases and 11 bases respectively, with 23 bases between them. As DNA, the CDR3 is TGTGCCAGCAGTTCTCGCCCCAGGGGAGTATTGTCCCAGCATTTT. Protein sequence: CASSSRPRGVLSQHF.

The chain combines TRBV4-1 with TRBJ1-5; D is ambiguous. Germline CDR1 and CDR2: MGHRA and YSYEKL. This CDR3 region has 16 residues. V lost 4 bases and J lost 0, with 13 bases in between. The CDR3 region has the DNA TGCGCCAGCAGCCCCCGGGTAGTCTATAGCAATCAGCCCCAGCATTTT. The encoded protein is CASSPRVVYSNQPQHF.

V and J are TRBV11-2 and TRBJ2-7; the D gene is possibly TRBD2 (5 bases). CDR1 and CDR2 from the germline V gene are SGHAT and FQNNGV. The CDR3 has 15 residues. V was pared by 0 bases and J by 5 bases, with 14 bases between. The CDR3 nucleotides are TGTGCCAGCAGCTTAGATGGGAGCGACGGGGACGAGCAGTACTTC. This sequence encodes CASSLDGSDGDEQYF.

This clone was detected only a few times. CDR3 residues: CASSLQGAPTDTQYF. As DNA, the CDR3 is TGTGCCAGCAGCTTACAGGGGGCCCCCACAGATACGCAGTATTTT. The rearrangement uses TRBV11-2 and TRBJ2-3; 8 nucleotides agree with TRBD1. After removal of 2 bases from V and 2 bases from J, the junction contained 3 bases not matched to a gene. Germline CDR1 SGHAT, CDR2 FQNNGV. The CDR3 covers 15 residues.

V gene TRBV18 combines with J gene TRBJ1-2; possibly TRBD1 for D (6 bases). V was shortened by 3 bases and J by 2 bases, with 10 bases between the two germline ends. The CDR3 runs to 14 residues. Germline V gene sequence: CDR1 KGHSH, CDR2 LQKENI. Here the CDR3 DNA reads TGTGCCAGCTCACCCGGACAGTCAAACTATGGCTACACCTTC. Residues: CASSPGQSNYGYTF.

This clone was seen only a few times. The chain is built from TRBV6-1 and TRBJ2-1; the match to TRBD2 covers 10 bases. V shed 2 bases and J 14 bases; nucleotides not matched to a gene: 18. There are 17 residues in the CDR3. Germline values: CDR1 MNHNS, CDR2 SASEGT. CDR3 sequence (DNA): TGTGCCAGCAGTGAACGATTTGTCGGAGCTAGCGGGAGTCTTAAGTTCTTC. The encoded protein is CASSERFVGASGSLKFF.